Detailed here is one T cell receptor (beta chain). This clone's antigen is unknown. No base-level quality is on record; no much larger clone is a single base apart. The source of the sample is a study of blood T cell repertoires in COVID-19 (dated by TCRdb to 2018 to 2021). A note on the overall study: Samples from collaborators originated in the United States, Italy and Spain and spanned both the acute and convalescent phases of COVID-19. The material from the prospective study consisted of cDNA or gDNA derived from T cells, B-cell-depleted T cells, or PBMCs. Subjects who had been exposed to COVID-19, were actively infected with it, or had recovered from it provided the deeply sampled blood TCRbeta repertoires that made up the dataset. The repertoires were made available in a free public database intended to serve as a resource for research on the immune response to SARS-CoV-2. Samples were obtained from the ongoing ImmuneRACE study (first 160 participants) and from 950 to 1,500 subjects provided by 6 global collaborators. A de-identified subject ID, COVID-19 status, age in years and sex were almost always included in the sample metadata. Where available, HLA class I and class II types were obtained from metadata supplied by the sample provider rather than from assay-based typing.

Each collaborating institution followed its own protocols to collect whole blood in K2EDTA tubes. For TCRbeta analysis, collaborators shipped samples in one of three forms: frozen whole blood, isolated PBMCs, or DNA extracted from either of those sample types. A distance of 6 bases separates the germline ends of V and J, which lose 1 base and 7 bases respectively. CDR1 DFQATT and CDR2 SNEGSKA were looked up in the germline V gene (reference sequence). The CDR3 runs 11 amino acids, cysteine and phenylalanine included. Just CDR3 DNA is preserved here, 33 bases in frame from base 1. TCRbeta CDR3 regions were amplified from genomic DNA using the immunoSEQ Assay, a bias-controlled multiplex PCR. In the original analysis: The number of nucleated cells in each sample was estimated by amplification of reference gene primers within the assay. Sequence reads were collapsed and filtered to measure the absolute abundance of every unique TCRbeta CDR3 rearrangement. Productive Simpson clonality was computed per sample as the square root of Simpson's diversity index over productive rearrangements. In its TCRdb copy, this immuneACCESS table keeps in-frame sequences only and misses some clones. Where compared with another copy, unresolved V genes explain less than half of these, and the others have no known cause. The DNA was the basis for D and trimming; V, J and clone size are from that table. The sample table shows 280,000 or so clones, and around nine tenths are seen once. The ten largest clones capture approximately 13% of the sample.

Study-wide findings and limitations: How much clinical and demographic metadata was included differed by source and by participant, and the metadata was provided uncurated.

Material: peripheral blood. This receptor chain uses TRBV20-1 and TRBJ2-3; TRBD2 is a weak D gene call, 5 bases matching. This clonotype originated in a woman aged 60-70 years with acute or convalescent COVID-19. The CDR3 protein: CSARGGYTQYF. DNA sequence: TGCAGTGCTAGAGGCGGGTATACGCAGTATTTT.